This TCR beta chain came from a study of blood T cells in healthy people across ages. Study-level points and caveats: Compared with aged donors, long-lived donors showed fewer expanded clones, suggesting selection. It was held that the diversity estimates obtained from one million T cells were underestimates.

About this clonotype: The antigen is unknown.

The CDR3 spans 16 residues. Germline CDR1 reads SNHLY; CDR2 reads FYNNEI. A second 7 to 11 cycle PCR used barcoded and J-beta primers. Each of the cDNA molecules was tagged by a template-switch adaptor with 12 random nucleotides. One entry per CDR3 protein, called by TCRdb with MiXCR from the 5' RACE reads. The sample includes roughly 1,000,000 distinct CDR3 sequences, approximately 26% of them seen just once. Separately, the same data were catalogued under a study of T cells of mothers and their children. Per that study: Using approximately 1.5 ug per 15 ul, all extracted RNA underwent cDNA synthesis.

The receptor's source is a girl aged 2-10 years in good health. Sequencing was carried out using blood. The gene calls are TRBV2 and TRBJ2-7, with 10 bases matching TRBD2. Judging by the DNA end, TRBJ2-1 fits better; the J call may be wrong. The DNA of the CDR3 is TGTGCCAGCAGGGTAGCGGGGGGCCCAACGGGGAATGAGCAGTTCTTC. Translation: CASRVAGGPTGNEQFF.